A single sample is the source of the 26 T cell receptor beta chains below, sequenced in a study of OX40 agonist ivuxolimab in advanced cancers. This table comes from immunoSEQ multiplex PCR, and its TCRdb copy is limited to in-frame clones, with some not included. Seen here are about 80,000 clones, around 94% observed once, and the top ten hold 4.5% to 5%. Specimen: CD4+ or CD8+ T cells sorted from blood, collected in a trial of the OX40 agonist ivuxolimab. The receptor set was obtained from an adult with an advanced solid tumor such as melanoma, head and neck, liver or kidney cancer.

This rearrangement joins TRBV2 to TRBJ1-2; weak D call: TRBD1 (5 bases). The V gene lost 6 bases and the J gene lost 4 bases, with 12 bases spanning the gap. Per germline, CDR1 SNHLY and CDR2 FYNNEI. The CDR3 is 13 amino acids. DNA for the CDR3: TGTGCCAGCAGGGCCGGGACTTTCTATGGCTACACCTTC. Amino acids: CASRAGTFYGYTF.

This chain connects TRBV29-1 to TRBJ1-1; 7 bases map to TRBD1. Trimming took 5 bases from V and 0 from J; bases not matched to a gene: 6. This CDR3 contains 14 residues. Germline lookup yields CDR1 SQVTM and CDR2 ANQGSEA. CDR3 nucleotides: TGCAGCGTTTCAGGGGGTAGCATGAACACTGAAGCTTTCTTT. It encodes CSVSGGSMNTEAFF.

The chain carries TRBV5-1 and TRBJ2-3, with D possibly matching TRBD1 (6 bases). There are 16 residues in the CDR3. Looked up from germline, CDR1 is SGHRS and CDR2 is YFSETQ. The V gene lost 5 bases and the J gene lost 5 bases, with 21 bases spanning the gap. The CDR3, as DNA: TGCGCCAGCAGATCACAGGGAGCCCAAGTTCGAGATACGCAGTATTTT. It specifies CASRSQGAQVRDTQYF.

The chain uses TRBV7-2 and TRBJ1-1, with D perhaps TRBD1 (6 bases). The CDR3 runs to 16 residues. Trimming left V 5 bases short and J 4 bases short, with 20 bases between. In germline, CDR1 is SGHTA, CDR2 FQGNSA. The DNA of the CDR3 is TGTGCCAGCAGCCCACGGTGGGGGGGCTCAGGCACTGAAGCTTTCTTT. Encoded protein: CASSPRWGGSGTEAFF.

CDR3 protein: CASSLGTYNSPLHF. CDR3 DNA sequence: TGTGCCAGCAGTTTAGGGACCTATAATTCACCCCTCCACTTT. This chain links TRBV6-5 with TRBJ1-6, with D uncertain. CDR1 and CDR2 (germline): MNHEY, SVGAGI. The CDR3 is 14 amino acids. V dropped 4 bases and J dropped 2 bases, with 6 bases sitting between them.

The chain employs TRBV11-2 and TRBJ2-1; no clear D gene. The V gene's germline CDR1 is SGHAT and CDR2 FQNNGV. CDR3 size: 15 residues. V was shortened by 1 base and J by 4 bases, with 11 bases between the two germline ends. The CDR3 region has the DNA TGTGCCAGCAGCTTAGGAAGGAGAGGTTACAATGAGCAGTTCTTC. It is translated as CASSLGRRGYNEQFF.

This chain uses TRBV4-2 with TRBJ1-2; D not resolved. This CDR3 region has 16 residues. V gave up 4 bases and J gave up 1 base, with 16 bases separating them. Germline values: CDR1 LGHNA, CDR2 YNFKEQ. This chain's CDR3 is CASSLGRERSNYGYTF. CDR3 nucleotides: TGTGCCAGCAGCCTAGGGAGGGAAAGGAGTAACTATGGCTACACCTTC.

This chain uses TRBV7-2 with TRBJ2-3; TRBD2 aligns across 10 bases. After removal of 1 base from V and 5 bases from J, the junction contained 6 bases not matched to a gene. The CDR3 is made up of 16 amino acids. Germline V gene lookup returns CDR1 SGHTA and CDR2 FQGNSA. CDR3 region: CASSLVPSGRRDTQYF. The CDR3 DNA sequence: TGTGCCAGCAGCTTAGTCCCTAGCGGGAGACGAGATACGCAGTATTTT.

The gene calls are TRBV27 and TRBJ1-2, with 8 bases that match TRBD1. V lost 1 base and J lost 5; bases outside the gene matches: 15. This CDR3 comprises 18 residues. CDR1 is MNHEY and CDR2 is SMNVEV in the germline V gene (reference sequence). As DNA, the CDR3 is TGTGCCAGCAGTTTATTCCCCGGGACAGGTTCCATTTATTATGGCTACACCTTC. This gives the protein CASSLFPGTGSIYYGYTF.

The CDR3 loop is CASVKQTLNEKLFF. The CDR3 DNA is TGTGCCAGTGTGAAACAGACACTTAATGAAAAACTGTTTTTT. The genes are TRBV2 and TRBJ1-4; unclear D gene. The CDR3 length is 14 residues. The germline gives CDR1 SNHLY, CDR2 FYNNEI. V was trimmed by 9 bases and J by 4 bases, leaving 15 bases between them.

This sequence joins TRBV2 and TRBJ2-5; possibly TRBD2 for D (5 bases). The V and J ends lost 4 bases and 2 bases respectively, with 8 bases between them. Germline CDR1 is SNHLY and CDR2 is FYNNEI. This CDR3 spans 13 amino acids. CDR3 in amino acids: CASSGQRQETQYF. CDR3 DNA sequence: TGTGCCAGCAGTGGTCAGCGGCAAGAGACCCAGTACTTC.

The chain has TRBV29-1 and TRBJ2-3; D not resolved. Looked up from germline, CDR1 is SQVTM and CDR2 is ANQGSEA. The CDR3 extends over 12 amino acids. V gave up 0 bases and J gave up 9 bases, with 10 bases separating them. CDR3 bases: TGCAGCGTTGAAGAACACGTCACAACGCAGTATTTT. It specifies CSVEEHVTTQYF.

V is TRBV28 and J is TRBJ2-1, with 10 bases lining up with TRBD2. The CDR3 is made up of 15 amino acids. V shed 8 bases and J 8 bases; nucleotides not matched to a gene: 12. Germline-derived CDR1 and CDR2 are MDHEN and SYDVKM. In nucleotides, the CDR3 is TGTGCCAGCCTAAGGCCCGGGACTAGCGTCCATGAGCAGTTCTTC. It is translated as CASLRPGTSVHEQFF.

Concerning this clone: Germline and junction disagree at one end, which may indicate a read error. The rearrangement uses TRBV7-7 and TRBJ1-2; D gene unclear. CDR1 SSHAT and CDR2 FNYEAQ come from the germline V gene (reference sequence). The CDR3 contains 13 residues. The CDR3 region has the DNA TGTGCTAGCAGCTTTTACCTGGGTGCGGGCTACACCTTC. Encoded protein: CASSFYLGAGYTF.

The chain combines TRBV5-1 with TRBJ2-7; a possible D gene is TRBD2 (6 bases). The CDR3 consists of 15 residues. The V end lost 4 bases, the J end lost 2 bases, and 16 bases lay between the germline ends. Germline lookup yields CDR1 SGHRS and CDR2 YFSETQ. The CDR3 region is CASSPTTSVAYEQYF. The CDR3 region has the DNA TGCGCCAGCAGCCCCACGACTAGTGTCGCCTACGAGCAGTACTTC.

The V call is TRBV6-1, the J call TRBJ2-3; the match to TRBD2 covers 9 bases. V lost 5 bases to trimming and J lost 6 bases; unmatched junction nucleotides: 9. The germline V gene has CDR1 MNHNS and CDR2 SASEGT. The CDR3 covers 15 residues. The CDR3 DNA is TGTGCCAGCAGTTCCGGGGGGACTAGCTCGGATACGCAGTATTTT. It specifies CASSSGGTSSDTQYF.

The chain joins TRBV28 to TRBJ2-1, with a weak D call TRBD1 (5 bases). Deletions cut 5 bases from V and 3 bases from J, with 17 bases between. The CDR3 runs to 16 residues. Germline CDR1 and CDR2: MDHEN and SYDVKM. CDR3 region: CASSRPTGFNYNEQFF. CDR3 DNA sequence: TGTGCCAGCAGTCGACCAACAGGATTCAACTACAATGAGCAGTTCTTC. Drawing the rest from reference TRBV28 and TRBJ2-1, the complete variable domain is DVKVTQSSRYLVKRTGEKVFLECVQDMDHENMFWYRQDPGLGLRLIYFSYDVKMKEKGDIPEGYSVSREKKERFSLILESASTNQTSMYLCASSRPTGFNYNEQFFGPGTRLTVL.

The chain joins TRBV14 to TRBJ2-7, with 12 bases matching TRBD2. CDR1 is SGHDN, CDR2 FVKESK, per germline. CDR3 length: 13 amino acids. Trimming cost V 6 bases and J 8 bases; bases outside gene matches: 5. The CDR3 is CASSLAGGGKQYF. CDR3 nucleotide sequence: TGTGCCAGCAGTCTAGCGGGAGGGGGCAAGCAGTACTTC.

This chain uses TRBV6-1 with TRBJ2-7; no clear D gene. V dropped 4 bases and J dropped 2 bases, with 12 bases sitting between them. The CDR3 sequence is 14 residues long. The germline V gene encodes CDR1 MNHNS and CDR2 SASEGT. The CDR3 loop reads CASSVRPLTYEQYF. DNA for the CDR3: TGTGCCAGCAGTGTGAGGCCCCTAACCTACGAGCAGTACTTC.

The chain is built from TRBV9 and TRBJ2-7; weak D call: TRBD2 (6 bases). V gave up 0 bases and J gave up 4 bases, with 8 bases separating them. CDR1 and CDR2 from the germline V gene are SGDLS and YYNGEE. The CDR3 length is 13 residues. In DNA form, the CDR3 reads TGTGCCAGCAGCGTAGAGGAGGGATACGAGCAGTACTTC. Amino acid sequence: CASSVEEGYEQYF. Drawing the rest from reference TRBV9 and TRBJ2-7, the complete variable domain is DSGVTQTPKHLITATGQRVTLRCSPRSGDLSVYWYQQSLDQGLQFLIQYYNGEERAKGNILERFSAQQFPDLHSELNLSSLELGDSALYFCASSVEEGYEQYFGPGTRLTVT.

The V gene is TRBV28, the J gene TRBJ2-3; 9 nucleotides align to TRBD1. The CDR3 has 15 residues. Trimming at V came to 6 bases and at J to 5 bases, leaving 9 bases not matched to a gene. Germline V lookup: CDR1 MDHEN, CDR2 SYDVKM. DNA for the CDR3: TGTGCCAGCAGCACCAACAGGGGGCAAGGAGATACGCAGTATTTT. Residues: CASSTNRGQGDTQYF. The entire variable domain, with the rest obtained from reference TRBV28 and TRBJ2-3, is as follows: DVKVTQSSRYLVKRTGEKVFLECVQDMDHENMFWYRQDPGLGLRLIYFSYDVKMKEKGDIPEGYSVSREKKERFSLILESASTNQTSMYLCASSTNRGQGDTQYFGPGTRLTVL.

J is TRBJ1-2 and V is TRBV19; D possibly corresponds to TRBD1 (5 bases). This CDR3 is 14 amino acids long. Germline V lookup: CDR1 LNHDA, CDR2 SQIVND (reference sequence). V was shortened by 5 bases and J by 0 bases, with 10 bases between the two germline ends. The CDR3 loop is CASSEGPSNYGYTF. The CDR3 bases are TGTGCCAGTAGTGAGGGGCCTTCTAACTATGGCTACACCTTC. Full variable domain (rest looked up from reference TRBV19 and TRBJ1-2): DGGITQSPKYLFRKEGQNVTLSCEQNLNHDAMYWYRQDPGQGLRLIYYSQIVNDFQKGDIAEGYSVSREKKESFPLTVTSAQKNPTAFYLCASSEGPSNYGYTFGSGTRLTVV.

The V and J genes are TRBV5-4 and TRBJ2-3; 8 nucleotides line up with TRBD1. The trim removed 1 base at V and 1 base at J, leaving 11 bases unmatched. The CDR3 covers 18 residues. Germline CDR1 and CDR2: SGHNT and YYREEE (reference sequence). CDR3 in amino acids: CASSLNGRGRPGTDTQYF. The CDR3 nucleotides are TGTGCCAGCAGCTTGAATGGCAGGGGGCGGCCAGGCACAGATACGCAGTATTTT.

The rearrangement uses TRBV19 and TRBJ1-1; D is unclear. The germline V and J ends were trimmed by 3 bases and 4 bases, with 3 bases remaining between them. The CDR3 is 11 amino acids. CDR1 is LNHDA, CDR2 SQIVND, per germline (reference sequence). This CDR3 is CASSIFTEAFF. CDR3 bases: TGTGCCAGTAGTATCTTCACTGAAGCTTTCTTT.

V is TRBV6-1 and J is TRBJ2-1; 12 bases are a match to TRBD2. The CDR3 is 15 amino acids. In germline, CDR1 is MNHNS, CDR2 SASEGT. The V gene end was trimmed by 5 bases and the J gene end by 12 bases; junction bases not matched to a gene: 11. This CDR3 reads CASSQTSGGGYGQFF. CDR3 sequence (DNA): TGTGCCAGCAGTCAGACTAGCGGGGGTGGCTACGGGCAGTTCTTC.

J is TRBJ1-1 and V is TRBV7-3, with D tentatively TRBD1 (5 bases). Trimming removed 5 bases at V and 3 bases at J, with 10 bases between. CDR1 is SGHTA and CDR2 is FQGTGA in the germline V gene. The CDR3 loop spans 13 amino acids. CDR3: CASSPTADTEAFF. The DNA for the CDR3 is TGTGCCAGCAGCCCGACAGCAGACACTGAAGCTTTCTTT.